This T cell receptor (beta chain) appears in the sequencing data of a study of OX40 agonist ivuxolimab in advanced cancers. The wider study: Administration of intravenous ivuxolimab to patients occurred every 2 weeks at 0.01 to 10 mg/kg. Partial responses occurred in Three dose-escalation patients, one with hepatocellular carcinoma and two with cutaneous melanoma. Those treated in dose escalation had hepatocellular carcinoma, melanoma, renal cell cancer or head and neck cancer.

The ends were cut back, 6 bases at V and 3 bases at J, with 11 bases in the middle. In germline, CDR1 is KGHSH, CDR2 LQKENI. The CDR3 loop spans 13 amino acids. Study-wide results and caveats: Clonal expansion by week 6 occurred in CD4+ and CD8+ blood T cells (at 0.1 to 3.0 mg/kg).

Data came from immunoSEQ multiplex PCR; TCRdb stores just in-frame clones and leaves some out. The table has 99,000 or so clones, roughly 94% seen once. About this clone: What it recognizes is unknown.

This sample comprised CD4+ or CD8+ T cells sorted from blood, obtained in a trial of the OX40 agonist ivuxolimab. This TCR was recovered from an adult with an advanced solid tumor such as melanoma, head and neck, liver or kidney cancer. The chain has TRBV18 and TRBJ1-1; possible D gene TRBD1, 5 bases. CDR3 bases: TGTGCCAGCTCTCCGGGGGGGGACACTGAAGCTTTCTTT. Protein product: CASSPGGDTEAFF. Full variable domain (remainder filled in from reference TRBV18 and TRBJ1-1): NAGVMQNPRHLVRRRGQEARLRCSPMKGHSHVYWYRQLPEEGLKFMVYLQKENIIDESGMPKERFSAEFPKEGPSILRIQQVVRGDSAAYFCASSPGGDTEAFFGQGTRLTVV.